The rows below give T cell receptor beta chains drawn from one sample of a study of shared clonotypes between healthy human individuals. TCRdb's table, derived via immunoSEQ multiplex PCR, lists solely in-frame clones and lacks some. The sample records 200,000 to 250,000 clones, 60% to 70% being singletons. Sequencing was carried out using memory CD4+ T cells sorted from blood. The receptors originated from a man under 40 in good health. Both conserved end residues are part of each CDR3. Each record gives: D gene, V gene, J gene, CDR3 length, clone size, CDR3 DNA, CDR3 protein. D genes are given only for firm matches. Size is stated for part of the rows, as once, few or many counts, or as a class when the clone is expanded.

D: NA; V: TRBV5-4; J: TRBJ2-1; length: 14; size: NA; DNA: TGTGCCAGCAGCAGGCAACAGGGTGTCTATGAGCAGTTCTTC; CDR3: CASSRQQGVYEQFF
D: TRBD2; V: TRBV7-2; J: TRBJ2-1; length: 15; size: NA; DNA: TGTGCCAGCAGCCCGCTAGCGGGATCATACAATGAGCAGTTCTTC; CDR3: CASSPLAGSYNEQFF
D: NA; V: TRBV6-6; J: TRBJ1-5; length: 13; size: NA; DNA: TGTGCCAGCGGCAGGGTTCAGGATCAGCCCCAGCATTTT; CDR3: CASGRVQDQPQHF
D: TRBD2; V: TRBV28; J: TRBJ2-1; length: 12; size: once; DNA: TGTGCCAGCAGTTTTAGCGGGAATGAGCAGTTCTTC; CDR3: CASSFSGNEQFF
D: NA; V: TRBV19; J: TRBJ2-7; length: 17; size: NA; DNA: TGTGCCAGTAGTATAGAGGGCGGGTCTAGTTCGGCCTACGAGCAGTACTTC; CDR3: CASSIEGGSSSAYEQYF
D: TRBD1; V: TRBV18; J: TRBJ1-2; length: 16; size: NA; DNA: TGTGCCAGCTCACCATTTAAGGGACAGGGGGGCGATGGCTACACCTTC; CDR3: CASSPFKGQGGDGYTF
D: NA; V: TRBV11-2; J: TRBJ2-7; length: 14; size: NA; DNA: TGTGCCAGCAGCTTAGAGCGGCGATCCTACGAGCAGTACTTC; CDR3: CASSLERRSYEQYF
D: NA; V: TRBV9; J: TRBJ2-7; length: 15; size: NA; DNA: TGTGCCAGCAGCGTAGCCTCCGGGACACATTACGAGCAGTACTTC; CDR3: CASSVASGTHYEQYF
D: NA; V: TRBV7-2; J: TRBJ2-3; length: 15; size: many; DNA: TGTGCCAGCAGCCGTGGGGGGAACAGCGCACTGGGGCAGTATTTT; CDR3: CASSRGGNSALGQYF
D: NA; V: TRBV28; J: TRBJ1-2; length: 15; size: NA; DNA: TGTGCCAGCAGGCAACCGCTGGGTAGTATTCCTCGCTACACCTTC; CDR3: CASRQPLGSIPRYTF
D: NA; V: TRBV4-1; J: TRBJ2-7; length: 14; size: NA; DNA: TGCGCCAGCAGCCAAAGTCGACAGGTCTACGAGCAGTACTTC; CDR3: CASSQSRQVYEQYF
D: NA; V: TRBV5-6; J: TRBJ2-7; length: 13; size: NA; DNA: TGTGCCAGCAGTATTGGGGGAGGATACGAGCAGTACTTC; CDR3: CASSIGGGYEQYF
D: TRBD1; V: TRBV6-1; J: TRBJ1-5; length: 18; size: NA; DNA: TGTGCCAGCAGTGGCCGGGACAGGGGGTCGTTTGGCAATCAGCCCCAGCATTTT; CDR3: CASSGRDRGSFGNQPQHF
D: TRBD2; V: TRBV7-2; J: TRBJ2-7; length: 15; size: NA; DNA: TGTGCCAGCAGTCCGACTAGCGGGGGTCTCTACGAGCAGTACTTC; CDR3: CASSPTSGGLYEQYF
D: NA; V: TRBV18; J: TRBJ1-4; length: 14; size: NA; DNA: TGTGCCAGCTCACCAGGGGCAGAAAATGAAAAACTGTTTTTT; CDR3: CASSPGAENEKLFF
D: NA; V: TRBV11-1; J: TRBJ2-2; length: 17; size: NA; DNA: TGTGCCAGCAGCGATAACGCTCGGCAGGGAGATACCGGGGAGCTGTTTTTT; CDR3: CASSDNARQGDTGELFF
D: NA; V: TRBV4-1; J: TRBJ1-1; length: 16; size: NA; DNA: TGCGCCAGCAGCCCCCTACCTTACGGGAACTTGGGTGAAGCTTTCTTT; CDR3: CASSPLPYGNLGEAFF
D: TRBD2; V: TRBV2; J: TRBJ2-7; length: 12; size: NA; DNA: TGTGCCAGCACGGGAGGTAGCTACGAGCAGTACTTC; CDR3: CASTGGSYEQYF
D: NA; V: TRBV5-5; J: TRBJ2-3; length: 13; size: NA; DNA: TGTGCCAGCAGCTCGGAGCGAACAGATACGCAGTATTTT; CDR3: CASSSERTDTQYF
D: NA; V: TRBV5-6; J: TRBJ2-1; length: 16; size: NA; DNA: TGTGCCAGCAGCTCCGACACCTCCTCCGGCTACAATGAGCAGTTCTTC; CDR3: CASSSDTSSGYNEQFF
D: TRBD1; V: TRBV6-6; J: TRBJ2-1; length: 12; size: few; DNA: TGTGCCAGCAGACCGGACAGGGTTGGGCAGTTCTTC; CDR3: CASRPDRVGQFF
D: NA; V: TRBV6-1; J: TRBJ1-4; length: 16; size: NA; DNA: TGTGCCAGCAGTGAAGAGGAGGGGCGGTCTAATGAAAAACTGTTTTTT; CDR3: CASSEEEGRSNEKLFF
D: NA; V: TRBV5-1; J: TRBJ2-2; length: 15; size: NA; DNA: TGCGCCAGCAGCCTATCGCACGCGAACACCGGGGAGCTGTTTTTT; CDR3: CASSLSHANTGELFF
D: NA; V: TRBV5-1; J: TRBJ2-5; length: 11; size: NA; DNA: TGCGCCAGCAGCCATAAAGAGACCCAGTACTTC; CDR3: CASSHKETQYF
D: TRBD2; V: TRBV27; J: TRBJ2-7; length: 14; size: NA; DNA: TGTGCCAGCAGGCGAGCGGGAGGGCGGTACGAGCAGTACTTC; CDR3: CASRRAGGRYEQYF
D: NA; V: TRBV21-1; J: TRBJ1-3; length: 16; size: once; DNA: TGTGCCAGCAGCAAACGAGGGGGGTTGGAGGGAAACACCATATATTTT; CDR3: CASSKRGGLEGNTIYF
D: TRBD1; V: TRBV28; J: TRBJ1-4; length: 13; size: NA; DNA: TGTGCCAGCACCGGACAGGGAAGAGAAAAACTGTTTTTT; CDR3: CASTGQGREKLFF
D: NA; V: TRBV7-2; J: TRBJ2-7; length: 14; size: NA; DNA: TGTGCCAGCAGCCCCCGGGTCTCTTACTACGAGCAGTACTTC; CDR3: CASSPRVSYYEQYF
D: NA; V: TRBV18; J: TRBJ2-7; length: 14; size: NA; DNA: TGTGCCAGCTCAGTCGGGGCGCAGGGCTACGAGCAGTACTTC; CDR3: CASSVGAQGYEQYF
D: NA; V: TRBV6-6; J: TRBJ1-4; length: 13; size: few; DNA: TGTGCCAGCAGAGGGCAGGGCGGTCATAAACTGTTTTTT; CDR3: CASRGQGGHKLFF
D: TRBD2; V: TRBV7-2; J: TRBJ2-1; length: 16; size: few; DNA: TGTGCCAGCAGCTTAGGCCTACTAGCGGGAGCAGATGAGCAGTTCTTC; CDR3: CASSLGLLAGADEQFF
D: NA; V: TRBV27; J: TRBJ2-4; length: 14; size: few; DNA: TGTGCCAGCAGTTTAGTGGGGCAGGGAAACATTCAGTACTTC; CDR3: CASSLVGQGNIQYF
D: NA; V: TRBV14; J: TRBJ1-3; length: 15; size: few; DNA: TGTGCCAGCGGGACACTCGGATTCTCTGGAAACACCATATATTTT; CDR3: CASGTLGFSGNTIYF
D: TRBD1; V: TRBV7-9; J: TRBJ2-1; length: 15; size: NA; DNA: TGTGCCAGCAGCTTAGGTCAGGGACAGGGCGATGAGCAGTTCTTC; CDR3: CASSLGQGQGDEQFF
D: NA; V: TRBV2; J: TRBJ1-1; length: 15; size: few; DNA: TGTGCCAGCAGCCCGTTGGCACGGAAGAACACTGAAGCTTTCTTT; CDR3: CASSPLARKNTEAFF
D: NA; V: TRBV29-1; J: TRBJ1-5; length: 12; size: few; DNA: TGCAGCGTCGCAGGCGGGGCCGGGCCCCAGCATTTT; CDR3: CSVAGGAGPQHF
D: NA; V: TRBV5-1; J: TRBJ2-1; length: 14; size: NA; DNA: TGCGCCAGCAGCTTGAGTCCGGCGTACAATGAGCAGTTCTTC; CDR3: CASSLSPAYNEQFF
D: NA; V: TRBV5-1; J: TRBJ2-7; length: 13; size: few; DNA: TGCGCCAGCAGCTTGGCGAACAGATACGAGCAGTACTTC; CDR3: CASSLANRYEQYF
D: TRBD1; V: TRBV7-9; J: TRBJ1-1; length: 15; size: few; DNA: TGTGCCAGCAGCTCCCGGGACAGGGGAGACACTGAAGCTTTCTTT; CDR3: CASSSRDRGDTEAFF
D: NA; V: TRBV7-8; J: TRBJ1-5; length: 16; size: NA; DNA: TGTGCCAGCAGCGGCGGGACTGCCAATAGCAATCAGCCCCAGCATTTT; CDR3: CASSGGTANSNQPQHF
D: NA; V: TRBV25-1; J: TRBJ2-7; length: 12; size: NA; DNA: TGTGCCAGCAAAGGCGTATCCTACGAGCAGTACTTC; CDR3: CASKGVSYEQYF